These 21 T cell receptor beta chains were sequenced from one sample in a study of T-cell memory formation after mild COVID-19. One entry per CDR3 protein results from TCRdb running MiXCR on the 5' RACE reads. In the table there are roughly 400,000 distinct CDR3 sequences, under 20% of which are singletons. The sequenced sample consisted of PBMCs or a T cell subset sorted from them (not recorded which). The origin of the receptors is a man younger than 35 who had mild COVID-19 (a few samples of this study predate the infection). Cell type and time point are not known.

This chain uses TRBV9 with TRBJ2-7, with TRBD1 as a possible D gene (5 bases). V shed 4 bases and J shed 6 bases, with 17 bases lying between them. CDR1 SGDLS and CDR2 YYNGEE come from the germline V gene. The CDR3 has 14 residues. The CDR3 sequence: CASSPQRQGSEQYF. Here the CDR3 DNA reads TGTGCCAGCAGCCCCCAGAGGCAGGGAAGCGAGCAGTACTTC.

In this sample, this clonotype turned up a few times. The chain couples TRBV5-1 to TRBJ2-2; D is undetermined. The CDR3 is 14 amino acids. Germline V gene sequence: CDR1 SGHRS, CDR2 YFSETQ. Trimming took 2 bases from V and 5 from J, leaving 10 bases between them. In DNA, the CDR3 is TGCGCCAGCAGCTTTGTACAAGCTACCGGGGAGCTGTTTTTT. Encoded protein: CASSFVQATGELFF.

The chain is built from TRBV10-1 and TRBJ2-3; D gene uncertain. The germline V and J ends were trimmed by 2 bases and 9 bases, with 6 bases remaining between them. The germline CDR1 and CDR2 sequences are WNHNN and SYGVQD (reference sequence). The CDR3 totals 11 residues. The CDR3 loop is CASSERITQYF. CDR3 in DNA: TGCGCCAGCAGTGAGAGGATCACGCAGTATTTT.

V is TRBV4-3 and J is TRBJ2-7; 8 nucleotides match TRBD2. CDR3 length: 15 residues. The V segment lost 0 bases and the J segment 3 bases; nucleotides outside the gene matches: 4. From germline, CDR1 is LGHNA and CDR2 YSLEER. The CDR3, as DNA: TGCGCCAGCAGCCAAGATAAGCGGGGGTTCTACGAGCAGTACTTC. Translating it yields CASSQDKRGFYEQYF.

This chain joins TRBV29-1 and TRBJ2-1, with 9 nucleotides matching TRBD1. Germline V gene lookup returns CDR1 SQVTM and CDR2 ANQGSEA. V gave up 6 bases and J gave up 1 base; unmatched junction bases: 4. The CDR3 runs to 14 residues. The CDR3 region is CSVSQGASYNEQFF. The CDR3 bases are TGCAGCGTCTCACAGGGGGCTTCCTACAATGAGCAGTTCTTC.

This clonotype occurred a few times. The V gene is TRBV5-1, the J gene TRBJ1-1; 8 nucleotides agree with TRBD1. The ends lost 6 bases at V and 4 bases at J; junction bases unmatched: 8. Looked up from germline, CDR1 is SGHRS and CDR2 is YFSETQ. This CDR3 has 14 residues. CDR3 sequence reads: CASTRTGMGTEAFF. Here the CDR3 DNA reads TGCGCCAGCACCAGGACAGGGATGGGCACTGAAGCTTTCTTT.

This clonotype turned up a few times. The V gene is TRBV7-2, the J gene TRBJ1-1; possible D gene TRBD1, 5 bases. Trimming took off 6 bases at V and 4 bases at J, with 18 bases between the two ends. The CDR3 totals 15 residues. In germline, CDR1 is SGHTA, CDR2 FQGNSA. CDR3 protein: CASRKLGVRGTEAFF. The CDR3, as DNA: TGTGCCAGCAGGAAACTCGGGGTAAGGGGCACTGAAGCTTTCTTT.

This clonotype was recorded many times. The chain couples TRBV4-3 to TRBJ1-1, with D uncertain. There are 12 residues in the CDR3. Germline CDR1 and CDR2: LGHNA and YSLEER. Deletions cut 4 bases from V and 10 bases from J, with 13 bases between. The CDR3 sequence: CASSLSGVGAFF. As DNA, the CDR3 is TGCGCCAGCAGCCTCTCCGGCGTCGGAGCTTTCTTT.

This clonotype was counted once. The V and J genes are TRBV10-1 and TRBJ2-7; a weak D match, TRBD1 (5 bases). The CDR3 consists of 12 residues. The ends were cut back, 8 bases at V and 7 bases at J, with 15 bases in the middle. Germline V lookup: CDR1 WNHNN, CDR2 SYGVQD (reference sequence). The CDR3 DNA sequence: TGCGCCAGCTCCGCAGGGCCTGGGGAGCAGTACTTC. Its translation: CASSAGPGEQYF.

The V and J genes are TRBV15 and TRBJ2-7; no reliable D call. The CDR3 spans 13 residues. Germline CDR1 and CDR2: LNHNV and YYDKDF (reference sequence). Trimming pared 0 bases from V and 4 bases from J, leaving 7 bases between. CDR3 in amino acids: CATSRDWLYEQYV. The CDR3 nucleotides are TGTGCCACCAGCAGAGATTGGCTATACGAGCAGTACGTC.

In its sample, this clonotype was seen a few times. The chain recombines TRBV7-6 with TRBJ1-6; 7 bases line up with TRBD1. CDR1 SGHVS and CDR2 FNYEAQ come from the germline V gene. The CDR3 runs 13 residues. V dropped 11 bases and J dropped 6; count of bases not matched to a gene: 7. In DNA, the CDR3 is TGTGCCTCCAGACAGGGAGGTAATTCACCCCTCCACTTT. Its protein product is CASRQGGNSPLHF.

The rearrangement links TRBV5-1 to TRBJ1-1; TRBD1 aligns across 12 bases. The germline gives CDR1 SGHRS, CDR2 YFSETQ. The CDR3 runs 15 residues. Trimming cost V 4 bases and J 6 bases; bases outside gene matches: 7. CDR3 amino acids: CASSGPGQGAAEAFF. CDR3 nucleotides: TGCGCCAGCAGCGGACCGGGACAGGGGGCGGCTGAAGCTTTCTTT.

This clonotype turned up a few times. J is TRBJ1-5 and V is TRBV10-3; possibly TRBD1 for D (5 bases). CDR1 and CDR2 (germline): ENHRY, SYGVKD. The CDR3 totals 13 residues. Trimming shortened V by 4 bases and J by 2 bases, and 6 bases separated the two germline ends. Written as DNA, the CDR3 is TGTGCCATCAGTGGAGGGGGCAATCAGCCCCAGCATTTT. Translation: CAISGGGNQPQHF.

This clonotype was recorded a few times. This chain uses TRBV6-2 or TRBV6-3 with TRBJ2-5; no reliable D call. The V end lost 1 base, the J end lost 0 bases, and 0 bases lay between the germline ends. Germline V gene data show CDR1 as MNHEY and CDR2 as SVGEGT. This CDR3 spans 12 amino acids. The DNA for the CDR3 is TGTGCCAGCAGTTACTACCAAGAGACCCAGTACTTC. Translated, it gives CASSYYQETQYF.

This clonotype was recorded a few times. The chain carries TRBV20-1 and TRBJ2-7; the D is unclear. The CDR3 spans 13 residues. Germline lookup yields CDR1 DFQATT and CDR2 SNEGSKA (reference sequence). With 2 bases removed from V and 1 base from J, the gap between germline ends came to 9 bases. Here the CDR3 DNA reads TGCAGTGCTAGAAATTCAGAATCCTACGAGCAGTACTTC. This encodes CSARNSESYEQYF.

The J gene is TRBJ1-3, the V gene TRBV18; a possible D gene is TRBD1 (5 bases). Trimming took off 0 bases at V and 0 bases at J, with 9 bases between the two ends. There are 16 residues in the CDR3. Germline CDR1 is KGHSH and CDR2 is LQKENI. The CDR3 DNA reads TGTGCCAGCTCACCACCGGGGCCCTACTCTGGAAACACCATATATTTT. Encoded protein: CASSPPGPYSGNTIYF.

The gene calls are TRBV7-9 and TRBJ2-7; the match to TRBD1 covers 8 bases. The CDR3 is 14 residues long. V lost 4 bases, J lost 3 bases, and 5 bases stayed unmatched. Germline V gene data show CDR1 as SEHNR and CDR2 as FQNEAQ (reference sequence). CDR3: CASSSPGGGYEQYV. The CDR3 DNA follows: TGTGCCAGCAGCTCCCCAGGGGGCGGCTACGAGCAGTACGTC.

V and J are TRBV7-2 and TRBJ1-2; tentative D call: TRBD1 (6 bases). The CDR3 has 15 amino acids. V lost 5 bases and J lost 7, with 20 bases in between. In germline, CDR1 is SGHTA, CDR2 FQGNSA. The CDR3 sequence is CASSLETTGVSGYTF. The CDR3 DNA reads as TGTGCCAGCAGCCTGGAGACGACAGGAGTAAGTGGCTACACCTTC.

There are a few counts of this clonotype. This chain connects TRBV7-2 to TRBJ1-5; unclear D gene. There are 18 residues in the CDR3. The germline V gene encodes CDR1 SGHTA and CDR2 FQGNSA. With 1 base removed from V and 3 bases from J, the gap between germline ends came to 19 bases. CDR3 bases: TGTGCCAGCAGCTTAGGACGTTTTCCGCTGAAGGACAATCAGCCCCAGCATTTT. Its protein is CASSLGRFPLKDNQPQHF.

The sample holds a few counts of this clonotype. The chain uses TRBV7-2 and TRBJ1-5; D unclear. CDR1 and CDR2 from the germline V gene are SGHTA and FQGNSA. The CDR3 has 13 residues. The germline V and J ends were trimmed by 5 bases and 1 base, with 6 bases remaining between them. Here the CDR3 reads CASSLQSNQPQHF. The CDR3 DNA is TGTGCCAGCAGCCTGCAGAGCAATCAGCCCCAGCATTTT.

The rearrangement links TRBV5-1 to TRBJ2-5; possible D gene TRBD1, 6 bases. In germline, CDR1 is SGHRS, CDR2 YFSETQ. The CDR3 extends over 12 amino acids. The germline V and J ends were trimmed by 4 bases and 5 bases, with 9 bases remaining between them. The CDR3 region is CASSGGRETQYF. CDR3 nucleotide sequence: TGCGCCAGCAGCGGGGGCAGGGAGACCCAGTACTTC.